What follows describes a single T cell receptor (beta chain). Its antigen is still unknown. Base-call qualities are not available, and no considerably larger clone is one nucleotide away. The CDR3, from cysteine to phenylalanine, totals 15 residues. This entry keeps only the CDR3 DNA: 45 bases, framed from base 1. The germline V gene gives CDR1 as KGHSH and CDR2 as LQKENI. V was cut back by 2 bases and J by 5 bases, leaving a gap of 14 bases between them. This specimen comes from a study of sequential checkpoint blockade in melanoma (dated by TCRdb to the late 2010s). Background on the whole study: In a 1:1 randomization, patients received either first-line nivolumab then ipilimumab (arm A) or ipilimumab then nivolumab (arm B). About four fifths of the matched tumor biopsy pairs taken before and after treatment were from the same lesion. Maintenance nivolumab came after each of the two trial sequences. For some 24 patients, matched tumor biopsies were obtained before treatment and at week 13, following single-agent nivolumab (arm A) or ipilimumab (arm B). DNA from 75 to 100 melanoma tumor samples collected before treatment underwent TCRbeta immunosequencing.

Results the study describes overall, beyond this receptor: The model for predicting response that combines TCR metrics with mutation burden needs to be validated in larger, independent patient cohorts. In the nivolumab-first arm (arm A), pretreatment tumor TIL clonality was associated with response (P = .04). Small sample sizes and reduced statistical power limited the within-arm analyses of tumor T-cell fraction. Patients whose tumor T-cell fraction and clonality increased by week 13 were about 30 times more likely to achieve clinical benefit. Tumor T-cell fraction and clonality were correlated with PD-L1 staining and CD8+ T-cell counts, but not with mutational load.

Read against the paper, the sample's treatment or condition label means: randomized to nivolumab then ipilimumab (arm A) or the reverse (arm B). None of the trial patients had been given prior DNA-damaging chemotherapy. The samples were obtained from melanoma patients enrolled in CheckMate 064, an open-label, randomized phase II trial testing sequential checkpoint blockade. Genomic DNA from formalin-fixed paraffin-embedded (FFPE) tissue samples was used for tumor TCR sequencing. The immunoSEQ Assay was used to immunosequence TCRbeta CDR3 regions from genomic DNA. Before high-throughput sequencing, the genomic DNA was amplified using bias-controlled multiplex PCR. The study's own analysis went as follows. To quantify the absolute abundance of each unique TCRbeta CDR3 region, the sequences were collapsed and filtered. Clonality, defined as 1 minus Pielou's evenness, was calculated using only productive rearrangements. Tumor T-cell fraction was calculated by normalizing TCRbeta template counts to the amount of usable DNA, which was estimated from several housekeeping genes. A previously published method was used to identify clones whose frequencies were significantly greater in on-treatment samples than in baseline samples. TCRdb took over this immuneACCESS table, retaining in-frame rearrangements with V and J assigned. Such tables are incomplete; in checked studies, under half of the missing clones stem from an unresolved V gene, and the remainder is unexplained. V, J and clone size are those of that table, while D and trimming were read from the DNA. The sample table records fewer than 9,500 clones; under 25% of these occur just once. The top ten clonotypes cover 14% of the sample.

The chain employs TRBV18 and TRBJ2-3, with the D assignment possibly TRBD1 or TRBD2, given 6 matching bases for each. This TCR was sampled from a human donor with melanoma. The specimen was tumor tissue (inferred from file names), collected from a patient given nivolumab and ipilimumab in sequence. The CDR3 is CASSPTAGTRDTQYF. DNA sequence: TGTGCCAGCTCACCAACGGCGGGGACAAGAGATACGCAGTATTTT.